Shown below are 27 T cell receptor beta chains from a single sample sequenced in a study of blood T cell repertoires in COVID-19. Method: immunoSEQ multiplex PCR; TCRdb's copy keeps in-frame clones and lacks some. The table shows about 110,000 clones, with about 80% occurring only once. The sample comprised peripheral blood. The receptors here all came from a woman between 50 and 59 years old with acute or convalescent COVID-19.

The chain carries TRBV5-5 and TRBJ1-2; 7 bases agree with TRBD1. The V and J ends lost 2 bases and 8 bases, in that order; junction bases with no gene match: 6. The CDR3 extends over 13 amino acids. Germline V gives CDR1 SGHKS, CDR2 YYEKEE (reference sequence). The CDR3 spells CASSFEGARGYTF. CDR3 bases: TGTGCCAGCAGCTTTGAGGGGGCGAGGGGCTACACCTTC.

The rearrangement joins TRBV7-9 to TRBJ2-1; 8 nucleotides line up with TRBD2. Germline trimming cut 5 bases from V and 4 bases from J; bases unmatched to any gene: 10. In germline, CDR1 is SEHNR, CDR2 FQNEAQ (reference sequence). The CDR3 has 16 residues. CDR3 amino acids: CASSRQERGSYNEQFF. CDR3 DNA sequence: TGTGCCAGCAGCCGTCAGGAGCGGGGGAGTTACAATGAGCAGTTCTTC.

This chain joins TRBV5-4 and TRBJ2-1, with D possibly being TRBD1 (5 bases). Germline V lookup: CDR1 SGHNT, CDR2 YYREEE (reference sequence). The V end was cut by 1 base, the J end by 0 bases, with 11 bases between. The CDR3 covers 16 residues. The CDR3 DNA sequence: TGTGCCAGCAGCTTGACAAGGGGAAGCTCCTACAATGAGCAGTTCTTC. This gives the protein CASSLTRGSSYNEQFF.

This clone was detected once. The V gene is TRBV10-3, the J gene TRBJ1-2; tentatively, D is TRBD1 (5 bases). Germline CDR1 reads ENHRY; CDR2 reads SYGVKD. The V and J ends lost 0 bases and 4 bases respectively, with 15 bases between them. CDR3 length: 16 residues. DNA of the CDR3: TGTGCCATCAGTGAGTCAAGGGGCCTATACGGCTATGGCTACACCTTC. It translates to CAISESRGLYGYGYTF.

This chain joins TRBV27 and TRBJ2-1; TRBD2 matches at 11 bases. The germline CDR1 and CDR2 sequences are MNHEY and SMNVEV (reference sequence). The CDR3 loop spans 16 amino acids. The trim removed 3 bases at V and 4 bases at J, leaving 5 bases unmatched. CDR3 amino acids: CASSFAASGGYNEQFF. CDR3 DNA sequence: TGTGCCAGCAGTTTCGCGGCTAGCGGGGGGTACAATGAGCAGTTCTTC.

The chain recombines TRBV2 with TRBJ1-5, with D maybe TRBD1 (5 bases). V lost 4 bases, J lost 4 bases, and 8 bases lay in between. From germline, CDR1 is SNHLY and CDR2 FYNNEI. This CDR3 comprises 13 residues. Here the CDR3 reads CASSGAGNQPQHF. The CDR3 DNA follows: TGTGCCAGCAGTGGGGCAGGGAATCAGCCCCAGCATTTT. Drawing the rest from reference TRBV2 and TRBJ1-5, the complete variable domain is EPEVTQTPSHQVTQMGQEVILRCVPISNHLYFYWYRQILGQKVEFLVSFYNNEISEKSEIFDDQFSVERPDGSNFTLKIRSTKLEDSAMYFCASSGAGNQPQHFGDGTRLSIL.

This sequence joins TRBV18 and TRBJ1-5; D uncertain. This CDR3 has 15 amino acids. The germline gives CDR1 KGHSH, CDR2 LQKENI. Trimming cost V 3 bases and J 5 bases, with 14 bases left between them. The CDR3 DNA follows: TGTGCCAGCTCACCTCCCGGCGGTGAAGATCAGCCCCAGCATTTT. Translation gives CASSPPGGEDQPQHF.

This clone has more than one count but fewer than ten. This sequence joins TRBV18 and TRBJ1-1; 7 bases match TRBD1. Losses at the gene ends were 3 bases for V and 7 bases for J; bases not matched to a gene: 14. Germline CDR1 and CDR2: KGHSH and LQKENI. This CDR3 comprises 16 residues. The CDR3 protein is CASSPSDRAHISEAFF. In nucleotides, the CDR3 is TGTGCCAGCTCACCTAGCGACAGGGCCCATATAAGTGAAGCTTTCTTT.

This chain joins TRBV5-1 and TRBJ1-4, with D uncertain. The CDR3 covers 15 residues. Germline CDR1 is SGHRS and CDR2 is YFSETQ. V lost 0 bases, J lost 5 bases, and 11 bases lay in between. In nucleotides, the CDR3 is TGCGCCAGCAGCTTGGAAGTAGCTCAGAATGAAAAACTGTTTTTT. Translating it yields CASSLEVAQNEKLFF. The entire variable domain, with the rest obtained from reference TRBV5-1 and TRBJ1-4, is as follows: KAGVTQTPRYLIKTRGQQVTLSCSPISGHRSVSWYQQTPGQGLQFLFEYFSETQRNKGNFPGRFSGRQFSNSRSEMNVSTLELGDSALYLCASSLEVAQNEKLFFGSGTQLSVL.

V and J are TRBV6-6 and TRBJ2-1, with 9 nucleotides matching TRBD2. Germline CDR1 MNHNY, CDR2 SVGAGI (reference sequence). V lost 3 bases, J lost 10 bases, and 10 bases stayed unmatched. This CDR3 region has 15 residues. The CDR3 is CASSYQRGDQEEQFF. The CDR3 DNA reads as TGTGCCAGCAGTTATCAGCGGGGGGATCAAGAGGAGCAGTTCTTC.

V usage is TRBV12-3 or TRBV12-4 and J usage is TRBJ2-2; no firm D call. Trimming removed 4 bases at V and 4 bases at J, with 4 bases between. This CDR3 has 12 amino acids. CDR3 protein: CASSSFTGELFF. Written as DNA, the CDR3 is TGTGCCAGCAGTTCTTTCACCGGGGAGCTGTTTTTT.

The count of this clone is one. The chain employs TRBV6-5 and TRBJ1-1; the D gene is possibly TRBD1 (5 bases). Germline CDR1 reads MNHEY; CDR2 reads SVGAGI. The CDR3 has 14 residues. V dropped 7 bases and J dropped 0 bases, with 12 bases sitting between them. DNA of the CDR3: TGTGCCAGCATTACAGGAACCATGAACACTGAAGCTTTCTTT. Translated, it gives CASITGTMNTEAFF.

This rearrangement joins TRBV5-4 to TRBJ2-7; possible D gene TRBD2, 6 bases. The germline V and J ends were trimmed by 0 bases and 4 bases, with 14 bases remaining between them. CDR1 and CDR2 (germline): SGHNT, YYREEE (reference sequence). CDR3 length: 15 amino acids. CDR3 loop: CASSLVRRGEYEQYF. CDR3 nucleotide sequence: TGTGCCAGCAGCTTGGTACGACGCGGGGAATACGAGCAGTACTTC.

This clone appeared a few times. The V gene is TRBV5-4, the J gene TRBJ1-1; tentative D call: TRBD1 (6 bases). CDR3 size: 14 residues. Trimming took 3 bases from V and 7 from J, leaving 16 bases between them. The germline gives CDR1 SGHNT, CDR2 YYREEE (reference sequence). CDR3 in DNA: TGTGCCAGCAGCTCAAACCCGACAGGCAGTGAAGCTTTCTTT. Its protein is CASSSNPTGSEAFF. Variable domain in full (rest from reference TRBV5-4 and TRBJ1-1): ETGVTQSPTHLIKTRGQQVTLRCSSQSGHNTVSWYQQALGQGPQFIFQYYREEENGRGNFPPRFSGLQFPNYSSELNVNALELDDSALYLCASSSNPTGSEAFFGQGTRLTVV.

V usage is TRBV2 and J usage is TRBJ2-1, with 9 bases identical to TRBD2. The CDR3 runs 17 residues. Germline V gives CDR1 SNHLY, CDR2 FYNNEI. The V segment lost 6 bases and the J segment 5 bases; nucleotides outside the gene matches: 14. CDR3 coding DNA: TGTGCCAGCAGAGTCGGCTCGGGGCTAGCGGGGCACAATGAGCAGTTCTTC. It specifies CASRVGSGLAGHNEQFF. The variable domain in full, completed from reference TRBV2 and TRBJ2-1, reads EPEVTQTPSHQVTQMGQEVILRCVPISNHLYFYWYRQILGQKVEFLVSFYNNEISEKSEIFDDQFSVERPDGSNFTLKIRSTKLEDSAMYFCASRVGSGLAGHNEQFFGPGTRLTVL.

This chain uses TRBV7-2 with TRBJ1-5; D remains unclear. Germline V gene sequence: CDR1 SGHTA, CDR2 FQGNSA. V lost 1 base, J lost 1 base, and 14 bases lay in between. The CDR3 covers 17 residues. Written as DNA, the CDR3 is TGTGCCAGCAGCTTAGTCGGTTCCTCATGGAGCAATCAGCCCCAGCATTTT. Its protein is CASSLVGSSWSNQPQHF.

This sequence joins TRBV5-1 and TRBJ2-3; TRBD2 matches 8 bases. Per germline, CDR1 SGHRS and CDR2 YFSETQ. This CDR3 has 15 residues. J gave up 1 base and V 10 bases, and 11 bases lay outside the gene matches. In DNA, the CDR3 is TGCGCCCGCGGAGCTACGGGGGGGGGCACAGATACGCAGTATTTT. Amino acid sequence: CARGATGGGTDTQYF.

V and J are TRBV5-1 and TRBJ2-3; a weak D match, TRBD2 (6 bases). The CDR3 has 16 amino acids. Trimming removed 4 bases from V and 0 bases from J, with 15 bases in between. CDR1 is SGHRS, CDR2 YFSETQ, per germline. CDR3 in amino acids: CASSRDGTPSTDTQYF. CDR3 bases: TGCGCCAGCAGCCGGGACGGGACTCCGAGCACAGATACGCAGTATTTT.

In this sample, this clone turned up a few times. The chain combines TRBV7-2 with TRBJ2-7; TRBD2 is a possible D gene (6 bases). This CDR3 contains 14 residues. Germline-derived CDR1 and CDR2 are SGHTA and FQGNSA. Trimming shortened V by 3 bases and J by 7 bases, and 16 bases separated the two germline ends. The CDR3, as DNA: TGTGCCAGCAGCTTCCGCCGTTCCGGAGGGGAGCAGTACTTC. Protein product: CASSFRRSGGEQYF.

The chain joins TRBV3-1 (or the pseudogene TRBV3-2) to TRBJ2-2; D may be TRBD2 (6 bases). The CDR3 contains 16 residues. V shed 1 base and J shed 1 base, with 10 bases lying between them. Germline V gene lookup returns CDR1 LGHDT and CDR2 YNNKEL (reference sequence). Written as DNA, the CDR3 is TGTGCCAGCAGCCAAGGGCGGGGTAAGAACACCGGGGAGCTGTTTTTT. As protein: CASSQGRGKNTGELFF.

The genes are TRBV7-9 and TRBJ1-5; 9 bases are a match to TRBD1. Germline values: CDR1 SEHNR, CDR2 FQNEAQ (reference sequence). CDR3 length: 19 amino acids. V was clipped by 2 bases and J by 0 bases; unmatched bases: 11. The CDR3 DNA reads as TGTGCCAGCAGCTTATTTTGGACAGGGGCCGTTTATAGCAATCAGCCCCAGCATTTT. The encoded protein is CASSLFWTGAVYSNQPQHF.

This chain links TRBV5-1 with TRBJ2-5; 10 nucleotides match TRBD2. CDR1 and CDR2 (germline): SGHRS, YFSETQ. V dropped 0 bases and J dropped 1; count of bases not matched to a gene: 6. The CDR3 spans 17 residues. The CDR3 reads CASSLASSGGAQETQYF. CDR3 bases: TGCGCCAGCAGCTTGGCGTCTAGCGGGGGCGCCCAAGAGACCCAGTACTTC.

V and J are TRBV2 and TRBJ2-2; a possible D gene is TRBD2 (5 bases). Trimming removed 2 bases at V and 2 bases at J, with 12 bases between. This CDR3 spans 16 amino acids. Germline V CDR1 and CDR2: SNHLY, FYNNEI. CDR3: CASSELRDLNTGELFF. The DNA for the CDR3 is TGTGCCAGCAGTGAATTGAGGGATCTTAACACCGGGGAGCTGTTTTTT.

The V and J genes are TRBV5-5 and TRBJ2-3; D perhaps matches TRBD2 (6 bases). The CDR3 has 15 amino acids. CDR1 is SGHKS, CDR2 YYEKEE, per germline (reference sequence). The germline V and J ends were trimmed by 3 bases and 1 base, with 12 bases remaining between them. Here the CDR3 DNA reads TGTGCCAGCAGCTCGTCTTGGGGGGGCACAGATACGCAGTATTTT. Amino acid sequence: CASSSSWGGTDTQYF.

The chain uses TRBV19 and TRBJ1-1; the match to TRBD1 covers 10 bases. The CDR3 is 14 residues long. V lost 4 bases, J lost 5 bases, and 4 bases stayed unmatched. Germline V gene data show CDR1 as LNHDA and CDR2 as SQIVND (reference sequence). The CDR3 is CASSTGQGLTEAFF. Written as DNA, the CDR3 is TGTGCCAGTAGTACGGGACAGGGGTTGACTGAAGCTTTCTTT.

This chain joins TRBV29-1 and TRBJ2-1, with a tentative D call TRBD1 (6 bases). V dropped 6 bases and J dropped 6 bases, with 18 bases sitting between them. Germline V gene lookup returns CDR1 SQVTM and CDR2 ANQGSEA. The CDR3 loop spans 14 amino acids. CDR3 coding DNA: TGCAGCGTCGGTCAGGGGCTAGCAGGCAATGAGCAGTTCTTC. Translation: CSVGQGLAGNEQFF.

This clone was observed a handful of times. V gene TRBV4-1 combines with J gene TRBJ1-4; D call uncertain. Germline V gene data show CDR1 as MGHRA and CDR2 as YSYEKL. Trimming pared 1 base from V and 0 bases from J, leaving 9 bases between. This CDR3 contains 16 residues. The CDR3 is CASSQGNTATNEKLFF. The CDR3 coding sequence is TGCGCCAGCAGCCAAGGGAATACAGCAACTAATGAAAAACTGTTTTTT.